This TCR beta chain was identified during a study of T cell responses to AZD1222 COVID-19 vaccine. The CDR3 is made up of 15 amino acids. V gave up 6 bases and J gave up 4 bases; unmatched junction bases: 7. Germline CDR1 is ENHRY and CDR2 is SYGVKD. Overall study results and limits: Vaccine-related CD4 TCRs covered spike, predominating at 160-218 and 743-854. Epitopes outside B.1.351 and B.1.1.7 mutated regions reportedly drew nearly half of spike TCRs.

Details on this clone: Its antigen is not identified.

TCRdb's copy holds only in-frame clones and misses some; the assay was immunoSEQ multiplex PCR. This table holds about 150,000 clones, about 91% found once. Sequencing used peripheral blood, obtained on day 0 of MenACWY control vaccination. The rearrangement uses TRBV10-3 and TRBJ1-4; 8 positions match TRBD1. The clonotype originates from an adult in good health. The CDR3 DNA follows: TGTGCCATCAGCGACAGGGGCCAGAGTAATGAAAAACTGTTTTTT. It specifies CAISDRGQSNEKLFF.